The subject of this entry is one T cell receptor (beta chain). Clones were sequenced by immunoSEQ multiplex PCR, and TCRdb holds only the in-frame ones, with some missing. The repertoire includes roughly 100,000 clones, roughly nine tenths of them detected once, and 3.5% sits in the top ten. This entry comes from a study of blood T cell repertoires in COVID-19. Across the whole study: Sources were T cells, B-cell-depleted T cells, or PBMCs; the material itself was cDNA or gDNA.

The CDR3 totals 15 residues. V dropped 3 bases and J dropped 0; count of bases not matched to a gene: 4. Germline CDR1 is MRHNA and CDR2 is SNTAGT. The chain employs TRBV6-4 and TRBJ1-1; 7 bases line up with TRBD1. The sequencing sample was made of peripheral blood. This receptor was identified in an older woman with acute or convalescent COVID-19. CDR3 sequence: CASSEGTALNTEAFF. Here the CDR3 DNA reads TGTGCCAGCAGTGAGGGGACAGCTTTGAACACTGAAGCTTTCTTT.